This T cell receptor beta chain came from a study of shared clonotypes between healthy human individuals. The sample holds one count of this clone. The protocol was immunoSEQ multiplex PCR, while the TCRdb copy is restricted to in-frame clones and leaves out a portion. Of about 2.1 million clones listed, around 93% are singletons. Terminally differentiated effector memory CD45RA+ cells were excluded by CCR7 positive selection of CD45RO-negative cells. V shed 2 bases and J shed 0 bases, with 8 bases lying between them. The V gene's germline CDR1 is SGHVS and CDR2 FNYEAQ. CDR3 length: 14 residues. The chain employs TRBV7-6 and TRBJ2-7; D is undetermined. The sequenced material came from naive CD8+ T cells from PBMCs. This receptor was taken from a man in his late teens or twenties in good health. Some clones in this sample may be carry-over from other donors' samples. The CDR3 DNA reads TGTGCCAGCAGCTTAAATCGTTTCTCCTACGAGCAGTACTTC. Its translation is CASSLNRFSYEQYF.